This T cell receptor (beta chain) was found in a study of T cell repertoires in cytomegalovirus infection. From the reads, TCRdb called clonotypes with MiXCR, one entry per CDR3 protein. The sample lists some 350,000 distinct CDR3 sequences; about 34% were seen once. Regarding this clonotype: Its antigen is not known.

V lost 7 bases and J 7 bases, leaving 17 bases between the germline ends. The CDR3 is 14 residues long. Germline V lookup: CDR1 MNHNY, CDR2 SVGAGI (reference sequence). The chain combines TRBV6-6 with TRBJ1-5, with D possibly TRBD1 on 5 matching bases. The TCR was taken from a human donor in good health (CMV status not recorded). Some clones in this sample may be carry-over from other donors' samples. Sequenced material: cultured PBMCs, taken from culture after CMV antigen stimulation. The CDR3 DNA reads TGTGCCAGCACCCCGGGGGGGAAAGGACAGCCCCAGCATTTT. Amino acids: CASTPGGKGQPQHF.